This T cell receptor beta chain was captured in a study of blood T cell repertoires in COVID-19. Membership in each cohort depended on participant-reported clinical history. Before being deemed recovered, Cohort 3 donors had two negative PCRs, clearance, or symptom resolution. The CDR3 spans 12 residues. Germline CDR1 is SGHVS and CDR2 is FNYEAQ. The V and J ends lost 5 bases and 5 bases, in that order; junction bases with no gene match: 3. Generated by immunoSEQ multiplex PCR, the TCRdb table keeps only in-frame clones and is missing some. The repertoire has fewer than 450,000 clones, approximately 90% of them found once; the top ten carry around 1.2%.

The chain links TRBV7-6 to TRBJ2-7; 7 bases are a match to TRBD1. The material sequenced was PBMCs or T cells enriched from blood (not recorded which). The sequence was obtained from a young woman who had recovered from COVID-19. In nucleotides, the CDR3 is TGTGCCAGCAGCCGACAGGGCCACGAGCAGTACTTC. Translating it yields CASSRQGHEQYF. Looking up the rest from reference TRBV7-6 and TRBJ2-7 gives the full variable domain: GAGVSQSPRYKVTKRGQDVALRCDPISGHVSLYWYRQALGQGPEFLTYFNYEAQQDKSGLPNDRFSAERPEGSISTLTIQRTEQRDSAMYRCASSRQGHEQYFGPGTRLTVT.